This is a list of T cell receptor beta chains from one sample in a study of CD8 T cells in ankylosing spondylitis. Using its own MiXCR run on the 5' RACE reads, TCRdb lists one record per CDR3 protein. The table lists around 450,000 distinct CDR3 sequences, 25% to 30% of them singletons. Input material: blood, either unsorted or a sorted T cell fraction (not recorded which). The receptor source for this set is a male donor with ankylosing spondylitis. Both conserved end residues are trimmed from each CDR3.

J	V	CDR3
TRBJ1-3	TRBV12-3/TRBV12-4	ASSLYRGNTIY
TRBJ2-3	TRBV30	AWTPGIGTQY
TRBJ2-2	TRBV6-5	ASSWSTGMNSGELF
TRBJ2-3	TRBV20-1	SASPGGTDTQY
TRBJ2-3	TRBV12-3/TRBV12-4	ASSPRGVGTDTQY
TRBJ1-1	TRBV20-1	SALVNTEAF
TRBJ1-4	TRBV11-2	ASSFITGTTEKLF
TRBJ1-5	TRBV6-5	ASSYSPNQPQH
TRBJ1-5	TRBV6-5	ASSYSSTYSNQPQH
TRBJ2-5	TRBV5-1	ASSLAGTGDVETQY
TRBJ2-3	TRBV5-1	ASSFRGADNTQY
TRBJ1-1	TRBV6-5	ASSYGLANTEAF
TRBJ2-5	TRBV6-1	ASSRDTSGREETQY
TRBJ2-7	TRBV9	ASSVALSPEYEQY
TRBJ2-7	TRBV7-2	ASSLEEVDEQY
TRBJ1-2	TRBV20-1	SARDSAVERGYT
TRBJ2-2	TRBV11-1	ASSMSPRFAGEDTGELF
TRBJ1-4	TRBV29-1	SARDATNEKLF
TRBJ2-3	TRBV2	ASSELAGTTDTQY
TRBJ2-7	TRBV20-1	SARTGRPYEQY
TRBJ2-6	TRBV5-1	ASDLGSGANVLT
TRBJ1-2	TRBV3-1	ASSQERRGNPYGYT
TRBJ2-2	TRBV19	ASSITGRGPGELF
TRBJ2-2	TRBV24-1	ATAGTSGSHTGELF
TRBJ2-4	TRBV20-1	SARDRHVLAKNIQY
TRBJ2-1	TRBV4-2	ASSQAIRSYNEQF
TRBJ1-1	TRBV18	ASSPNSAGQVKAF
TRBJ2-5	TRBV5-1	ASSSDSFQETQY
TRBJ2-3	TRBV12-3/TRBV12-4	ASSAPSDLPQY
TRBJ2-3	TRBV6-1	ASRDPRKGDTQY
TRBJ2-5	TRBV7-7	ASSPVTGAETQY
TRBJ1-2	TRBV24-1	ATSGGGAQYGYT
TRBJ2-3	TRBV6-1	ASRPGLGADTQY
TRBJ2-3	TRBV10-3	AIRPQRDGADTQY
TRBJ2-5	TRBV3-1	ASSQDHYEETQY
TRBJ2-3	TRBV6-5	ASSYSRLAGADTQY
TRBJ1-2	TRBV20-1	SAFTGGTPGLDYT
TRBJ1-2	TRBV28	ASSLARRGGGRGYT
TRBJ2-5	TRBV7-9	ASRKFGGQETQY
TRBJ2-5	TRBV20-1	SARGTGRETQY
TRBJ1-2	TRBV6-2/TRBV6-3	ASSYSAVAVGYT
TRBJ1-2	TRBV12-3/TRBV12-4	ASSLNGGHGYT
TRBJ1-2	TRBV7-9	ASSGTEFGYT
TRBJ1-1	TRBV4-2	ASTPGRMNTEAF